Below are 25 T cell receptor beta chains sequenced from a single sample in a study of control samples from healthy donors and cancer patients (dated by TCRdb to between 2020 and 2021). The library was made by the immunoSEQ multiplex PCR assay. TCRdb carries this immuneACCESS record with in-frame sequences only. Its versions omit some clonotypes, under half of them owing to an unresolved V gene in the studies checked, with the rest unexplained. Present in this sample are 260,000 or so clones, roughly four fifths of which were seen just once. The ten largest clones represent more than 10% of the sample. The sequencing sample was made of PBMCs. The source of these receptors is an older woman with lung cancer.

For the CDR3, the DNA is TGCGCCAGCAGCTTGGGGCAGGGGGCTATTGAAAAACTGTTTTTT. Encoded protein: CASSLGQGAIEKLFF. The chain carries TRBV5-1 and TRBJ1-4; TRBD1 aligns across 8 bases. The V gene end was trimmed by 0 bases and the J gene end by 7 bases; junction bases not matched to a gene: 5. The CDR3 contains 15 residues. CDR1 is SGHRS and CDR2 is YFSETQ in the germline V gene.

The rearrangement links TRBV4-2 to TRBJ2-1; D is undetermined. Germline CDR1 and CDR2: LGHNA and YNFKEQ. The ends were cut back, 0 bases at V and 2 bases at J, with 5 bases in the middle. The CDR3 totals 14 residues. The CDR3 bases are TGTGCCAGCAGCCAAGATTCGGCCTACAATGAGCAGTTCTTC. It specifies CASSQDSAYNEQFF.

To note about this clone: The junction does not match germline at one end; this may be a read error. The rearrangement uses TRBV12-3 or TRBV12-4 and TRBJ2-3, with a weak D call TRBD1 (5 bases). The CDR3 totals 13 residues. CDR3 DNA sequence: TGTGTCAGCAGTCAGGGTTACACAGATACGCAGTATTTT. This codes for CVSSQGYTDTQYF.

This clone was seen once. This sequence joins TRBV9 and TRBJ2-2, with D perhaps being TRBD1 or TRBD2 (5 bases each). CDR1 and CDR2 (germline): SGDLS, YYNGEE. V lost 3 bases and J 3 bases, leaving 15 bases between the germline ends. This CDR3 has 16 residues. CDR3 sequence: CASSEGSDPYTGELFF. The CDR3 DNA sequence: TGTGCCAGCAGCGAGGGGAGTGACCCGTACACCGGGGAGCTGTTTTTT.

The rearrangement uses TRBV9 and TRBJ2-1, with TRBD2 identical over 8 bases. The CDR3 has 15 amino acids. The V segment lost 3 bases and the J segment 2 bases; nucleotides outside the gene matches: 4. Germline assignment: CDR1 SGDLS and CDR2 YYNGEE. The CDR3 nucleotides are TGTGCCAGCAGCGAGAAGCGGGAGCCCTACAATGAGCAGTTCTTC. Residues: CASSEKREPYNEQFF.

This chain uses TRBV6-5 with TRBJ1-1; tentative D call: TRBD1 (6 bases). The CDR3 has 15 amino acids. Per germline, CDR1 MNHEY and CDR2 SVGAGI. The V gene lost 0 bases and the J gene lost 9 bases, with 17 bases spanning the gap. The CDR3, as DNA: TGTGCCAGCAGTTACTCCCCTGGGGGCGGAGATAAAGCTTTCTTT. This codes for CASSYSPGGGDKAFF.

This rearrangement joins TRBV19 to TRBJ1-4, with TRBD1 identical over 9 bases. The CDR3 loop spans 15 amino acids. Germline CDR1 LNHDA, CDR2 SQIVND (reference sequence). Trimming cost V 9 bases and J 0 bases; bases outside gene matches: 5. The CDR3 spells CASQTGGSTNEKLFF. The CDR3 DNA reads TGTGCCAGCCAGACAGGGGGTTCAACTAATGAAAAACTGTTTTTT.

J is TRBJ1-5 and V is TRBV6-1; no definite D call. With 3 bases removed from V and 2 bases from J, the gap between germline ends came to 11 bases. Germline loops: CDR1 MNHNS, CDR2 SASEGT. The CDR3 is made up of 15 amino acids. This chain's CDR3 is CASSEVPWGNQPQHF. CDR3 bases: TGTGCCAGCAGTGAGGTCCCCTGGGGCAATCAGCCCCAGCATTTT.

The chain has TRBV2 and TRBJ1-5; the D gene is possibly TRBD1 (6 bases). The ends were cut back, 5 bases at V and 1 base at J, with 9 bases in the middle. The germline CDR1 and CDR2 sequences are SNHLY and FYNNEI. The length of the CDR3 is 14 residues. The CDR3 sequence: CASSFRGSNQPQHF. The DNA of the CDR3 is TGTGCCAGCAGTTTCAGGGGAAGCAATCAGCCCCAGCATTTT.

V usage is TRBV5-5 and J usage is TRBJ1-5; D remains unclear. CDR1 is SGHKS, CDR2 YYEKEE, per germline (reference sequence). This CDR3 has 11 residues. Trimming took 6 bases from V and 7 from J, leaving 8 bases between them. The CDR3 coding sequence is TGTGCCAGCACCCCCGGACAGCCCCAGCATTTT. It specifies CASTPGQPQHF.

This clone was counted at least ten times. The chain is built from TRBV4-1 and TRBJ2-7, with D uncertain. The CDR3 loop spans 13 amino acids. Germline V gene sequence: CDR1 MGHRA, CDR2 YSYEKL. Trimming removed 0 bases from V and 7 bases from J, with 10 bases in between. The CDR3 reads CASSQDPFLEQYF. The DNA of the CDR3 is TGCGCCAGCAGCCAAGATCCCTTCTTAGAGCAGTACTTC.

The rearrangement joins TRBV27 to TRBJ2-7, with a tentative D call TRBD2 (5 bases). The CDR3 consists of 15 residues. The germline V and J ends were trimmed by 2 bases and 4 bases, with 15 bases remaining between them. Germline CDR1 and CDR2: MNHEY and SMNVEV (reference sequence). The CDR3 DNA reads TGTGCCAGCAGTTTAAGCTCGTTGGGAGTATACGAGCAGTACTTC. This gives the protein CASSLSSLGVYEQYF.

The chain recombines TRBV30 with TRBJ2-2; 7 positions match TRBD1. After removal of 5 bases from V and 0 bases from J, the junction contained 6 bases not matched to a gene. This CDR3 contains 15 residues. Germline-derived CDR1 and CDR2 are GTSNPN and SVGIG (reference sequence). CDR3 residues: CAWEAGTANTGELFF. CDR3 nucleotides: TGTGCCTGGGAGGCCGGGACAGCGAACACCGGGGAGCTGTTTTTT.

V and J are TRBV7-2 and TRBJ2-1; TRBD2 matches 10 bases. With 5 bases clipped from V and 4 bases from J, the junction kept 8 bases outside the gene matches. The CDR3 contains 16 residues. Germline V gene sequence: CDR1 SGHTA, CDR2 FQGNSA. The CDR3, as DNA: TGTGCCAGCAGCCCATGGGCTAGCGGGGGATACAATGAGCAGTTCTTC. Translated, it gives CASSPWASGGYNEQFF.

This chain uses TRBV18 with TRBJ1-1; a possible D gene is TRBD1 (6 bases). The V gene lost 1 base and the J gene lost 3 bases, with 12 bases spanning the gap. The CDR3 is 15 residues long. In germline, CDR1 is KGHSH, CDR2 LQKENI. The CDR3 protein is CASSPLGGVDTEAFF. CDR3 in DNA: TGTGCCAGCTCACCACTCGGGGGCGTGGACACTGAAGCTTTCTTT.

The DNA for the CDR3 is TGTGCCAGCATGACGGGAATAACCGGGGAGCTGTTTTTT. It is translated as CASMTGITGELFF. The chain is built from TRBV2 and TRBJ2-2; TRBD2 might be the D (5 bases). V lost 7 bases, J lost 5 bases, and 11 bases lay in between. CDR1 SNHLY and CDR2 FYNNEI come from the germline V gene. This CDR3 comprises 13 residues.

The rearrangement links TRBV19 to TRBJ1-6, with TRBD1 as a possible D gene (6 bases). Trimming took 5 bases from V and 10 from J, leaving 18 bases between them. This CDR3 has 15 residues. Per germline, CDR1 LNHDA and CDR2 SQIVND (reference sequence). CDR3: CASSSLDRTESPLHF. For the CDR3, the DNA is TGTGCCAGTAGTTCCTTAGACAGGACGGAATCACCCCTCCACTTT.

The chain employs TRBV10-3 and TRBJ1-1, with D uncertain. Germline lookup yields CDR1 ENHRY and CDR2 SYGVKD. This CDR3 is 13 amino acids long. V shed 5 bases and J shed 2 bases, with 9 bases lying between them. CDR3 sequence reads: CAISTAPNTEAFF. The CDR3 DNA follows: TGTGCCATCAGTACAGCTCCTAACACTGAAGCTTTCTTT.

This chain links TRBV5-1 with TRBJ1-6; D is undetermined. V lost 0 bases, J lost 6 bases, and 4 bases lay in between. This CDR3 comprises 13 residues. The germline CDR1 and CDR2 sequences are SGHRS and YFSETQ. For the CDR3, the DNA is TGCGCCAGCAGCTTGGACGGTAATTCACCCCTCCACTTT. It codes for CASSLDGNSPLHF.

J is TRBJ1-2 and V is TRBV27, with TRBD1 as a possible D gene (6 bases). The CDR3 totals 15 residues. V was clipped by 8 bases and J by 1 base, with 17 bases between them. The germline V gene encodes CDR1 MNHEY and CDR2 SMNVEV (reference sequence). CDR3 DNA sequence: TGTGCCAGCGGCTCGTGGACAGCCATTAACTATGGCTACACCTTC. Protein product: CASGSWTAINYGYTF.

The V call is TRBV7-2, the J call TRBJ1-6; a weak D match, TRBD1 (6 bases). Per germline, CDR1 SGHTA and CDR2 FQGNSA. The CDR3 is 14 amino acids. Trimming took 5 bases from V and 7 from J, leaving 12 bases between them. The CDR3 nucleotides are TGTGCCAGCAGCACAGGGAATCGGAATTCACCCCTCCACTTT. Translated: CASSTGNRNSPLHF.

The V gene is TRBV5-1, the J gene TRBJ1-5; a possible D gene is TRBD1 (6 bases). CDR1 is SGHRS, CDR2 YFSETQ, per germline. CDR3 length equals 14 residues. The V gene lost 4 bases and the J gene lost 7 bases, with 15 bases spanning the gap. In DNA form, the CDR3 reads TGCGCCAGCAGCCCAGGGGCCCAGGGACAGCCCCAGCATTTT. Translation gives CASSPGAQGQPQHF.

This clone was seen a handful of times. V is TRBV5-6 and J is TRBJ1-1; D remains unclear. The V gene's germline CDR1 is SGHDT and CDR2 YYEEEE. This CDR3 is 12 amino acids long. Trimming took 6 bases from V and 6 from J, leaving 12 bases between them. The CDR3 DNA reads as TGTGCCAGCACCGTGGAGAGATCTGAAGCTTTCTTT. Translated, it gives CASTVERSEAFF.

The chain employs TRBV27 and TRBJ2-2, with 8 bases fitting TRBD1. Germline CDR1 is MNHEY and CDR2 is SMNVEV (reference sequence). Trimming removed 2 bases from V and 4 bases from J; junction bases left unmatched: 6. This CDR3 has 16 amino acids. The chain's CDR3 is CASSLRTGRSTGELFF. Here the CDR3 DNA reads TGTGCCAGCAGTTTAAGGACAGGGAGGTCCACCGGGGAGCTGTTTTTT.

The count of this clone is one. V gene TRBV10-3 combines with J gene TRBJ1-4, with 11 bases matching TRBD1. With V trimmed by 3 bases and J by 3 bases, 3 bases remained unmatched. This CDR3 comprises 16 residues. Germline lookup yields CDR1 ENHRY and CDR2 SYGVKD. CDR3 nucleotides: TGTGCCATCAGTGACGGGACAGGGGGATCTAATGAAAAACTGTTTTTT. It encodes CAISDGTGGSNEKLFF.